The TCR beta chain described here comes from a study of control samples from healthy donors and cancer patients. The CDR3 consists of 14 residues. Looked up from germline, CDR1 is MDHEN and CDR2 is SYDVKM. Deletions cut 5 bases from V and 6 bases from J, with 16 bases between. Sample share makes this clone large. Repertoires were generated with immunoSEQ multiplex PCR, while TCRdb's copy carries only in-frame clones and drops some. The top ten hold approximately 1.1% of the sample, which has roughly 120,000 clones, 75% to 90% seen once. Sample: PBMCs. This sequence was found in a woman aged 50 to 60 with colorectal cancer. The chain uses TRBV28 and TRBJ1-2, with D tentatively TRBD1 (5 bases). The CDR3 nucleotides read TGTGCCAGCAGTACCCGACGGGGACGGCATGGCTACACCTTC. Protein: CASSTRRGRHGYTF.